One and the same sample provided the 25 T cell receptor beta chains below, sequenced in a study of shared clonotypes between healthy human individuals. Libraries were prepared by immunoSEQ multiplex PCR; TCRdb keeps only in-frame clonotypes and omits some of them. Of more than 850,000 clones in the sample, roughly 74% were seen once. Sequences were obtained from memory CD4+ T cells from PBMCs. Described subset: CD45RA-negative fraction. Receptor source: a man aged 18 to 29 in good health. Some clones in this sample may be carry-over from other donors' samples.

The V gene is TRBV15, the J gene TRBJ1-5; TRBD1 aligns across 7 bases. V lost 3 bases, J lost 4 bases, and 6 bases stayed unmatched. This CDR3 contains 15 residues. Germline lookup yields CDR1 LNHNV and CDR2 YYDKDF (reference sequence). CDR3 region: CATSRDRQGNQPQHF. The CDR3 bases are TGTGCCACCAGCAGGGACAGACAGGGAAATCAGCCCCAGCATTTT.

This chain uses TRBV30 with TRBJ1-1, with a weak D call TRBD1 (5 bases). Trimming shortened V by 8 bases and J by 1 base, and 8 bases separated the two germline ends. In germline, CDR1 is GTSNPN, CDR2 SVGIG (reference sequence). This CDR3 has 11 residues. CDR3 coding DNA: TGTGCCGGCGGGGCGAACACTGAAGCTTTCTTT. Translated, it gives CAGGANTEAFF.

The gene calls are TRBV7-2 and TRBJ2-7, with TRBD1 identical over 8 bases. The V gene's germline CDR1 is SGHTA and CDR2 FQGNSA. The V segment lost 3 bases and the J segment 3 bases; nucleotides outside the gene matches: 7. The CDR3 covers 15 residues. CDR3 DNA sequence: TGTGCCAGCAGCTTGAGGACAGGGATTTTCTACGAGCAGTACTTC. Protein product: CASSLRTGIFYEQYF.

The V call is TRBV6-6, the J call TRBJ2-7; D might be TRBD2 (5 bases). The ends were cut back, 4 bases at V and 2 bases at J, with 12 bases in the middle. Germline CDR1 reads MNHNY; CDR2 reads SVGAGI (reference sequence). This CDR3 spans 14 amino acids. The CDR3 region has the DNA TGTGCCAGCAGTTTGAGGGAAGCCCCCTACGAGCAGTACTTC. It codes for CASSLREAPYEQYF.

This clone has only one observation. This chain connects TRBV4-2 to TRBJ1-1; D gene ambiguous. V was shortened by 4 bases and J by 0 bases, with 12 bases between the two germline ends. The germline gives CDR1 LGHNA, CDR2 YNFKEQ. The CDR3 loop spans 15 amino acids. The CDR3 loop is CASSPGSSMNTEAFF. The CDR3 coding sequence is TGTGCCAGCAGCCCAGGATCCAGTATGAACACTGAAGCTTTCTTT.

This clone was observed once. The same CDR3 can be traced to other DNA sequences in this sample. V usage is TRBV7-9 and J usage is TRBJ2-7; 10 bases agree with TRBD1. The CDR3 has 14 residues. Germline V gives CDR1 SEHNR, CDR2 FQNEAQ (reference sequence). J was trimmed by 4 bases and V by 3 bases; bases with no gene match: 3. The CDR3: CASSLGTGAYEQYF. The CDR3 DNA sequence: TGTGCCAGCAGCTTGGGGACAGGGGCATACGAGCAGTACTTC.

For this clone: Other DNA sequences in this specimen translate into the identical CDR3. The CDR3 loop is CASSLALAGEETQYF. The CDR3 DNA is TGCGCCAGCAGCTTAGCGTTAGCGGGAGAAGAGACCCAGTACTTC. The J gene is TRBJ2-5, the V gene TRBV5-1, with 9 bases that match TRBD2. The germline V gene encodes CDR1 SGHRS and CDR2 YFSETQ. The J segment lost 3 bases and the V segment lost 2 bases, leaving 5 bases of the junction unmatched. The length of the CDR3 is 15 residues.

The chain combines TRBV7-2 with TRBJ2-2; D possibly corresponds to TRBD2 (5 bases). From germline, CDR1 is SGHTA and CDR2 FQGNSA. Between the trimmed V and J ends, which lost 2 bases and 7 bases, there was a span of 11 bases. CDR3 length: 14 amino acids. This CDR3 reads CASSLLPGSGELFF. The CDR3 nucleotides are TGTGCCAGCAGCTTATTACCGGGGAGCGGGGAGCTGTTTTTT.

Here the CDR3 reads CASSVDSGTGELFF. DNA for the CDR3: TGTGCCAGCAGCGTAGATTCCGGCACCGGGGAGCTGTTTTTT. This rearrangement joins TRBV9 to TRBJ2-2; D ambiguous. V shed 0 bases and J shed 4 bases, with 7 bases lying between them. The CDR3 sequence is 14 residues long. Germline V gene data show CDR1 as SGDLS and CDR2 as YYNGEE.

The J gene is TRBJ2-3, the V gene TRBV2, with 7 bases lining up with TRBD2. Losses at the gene ends were 4 bases for V and 1 base for J; bases not matched to a gene: 2. The CDR3 sequence is 14 residues long. Germline CDR1 reads SNHLY; CDR2 reads FYNNEI. Written as DNA, the CDR3 is TGTGCCAGCAGTGTAACTAGCGGCACAGATACGCAGTATTTT. Protein sequence: CASSVTSGTDTQYF.

Worth noting for this clone: A much larger clone differs by one base, so this may be a read error. The V call is TRBV29-1, the J call TRBJ2-3; D is ambiguous. The CDR3 contains 10 residues. Germline lookup yields CDR1 SQVTM and CDR2 ANQGSEA. Trimming left V 8 bases short and J 3 bases short, with 6 bases between. CDR3 DNA sequence: TGCAGCACTGAGACAGATACGCAGTATTTT. Its translation is CSTETDTQYF.

This clone has just one count. Other DNA sequences in this specimen translate into the identical CDR3. The chain employs TRBV4-1 and TRBJ2-3; no clear D. The CDR3 sequence is 12 residues long. V lost 1 base, J lost 3 bases, and 2 bases lay in between. Germline loops: CDR1 MGHRA, CDR2 YSYEKL. CDR3 nucleotide sequence: TGCGCCAGCAGCCAAGTAACAGATACGCAGTATTTT. Encoded protein: CASSQVTDTQYF.

The V gene is TRBV7-9, the J gene TRBJ2-5, with a possible D match to TRBD2 (5 bases). This CDR3 is 15 amino acids long. Looked up from germline, CDR1 is SEHNR and CDR2 is FQNEAQ (reference sequence). The ends were cut back, 2 bases at V and 0 bases at J, with 10 bases in the middle. The DNA for the CDR3 is TGTGCCAGCAGCTTAATGGCAGCGGACCAAGAGACCCAGTACTTC. This encodes CASSLMAADQETQYF.

Details on this clone: A read error may produce the germline difference seen at one junction end. The rearrangement uses TRBV15 and TRBJ2-5, with a possible D match to TRBD1 (6 bases). Germline V gene data show CDR1 as LNHNV and CDR2 as YYDKDF (reference sequence). The length of the CDR3 is 15 residues. For the CDR3, the DNA is TGTACCACCAGCCACGGGACACAGTACCAAGAGACCCAGTACTTC. This sequence encodes CTTSHGTQYQETQYF.

The chain has TRBV13 and TRBJ2-1; either TRBD1 or TRBD2 may fit D (5 bases each). Germline CDR1 reads PRHDT; CDR2 reads FYEKMQ (reference sequence). Trimming left V 5 bases short and J 2 bases short, with 19 bases between. This CDR3 has 17 amino acids. CDR3 amino acids: CASSLGDHHPPYNEQFF. The CDR3 nucleotides read TGTGCCAGCAGCCTGGGGGACCATCACCCCCCCTACAATGAGCAGTTCTTC. Together with reference TRBV13 and TRBJ2-1, the CDR3 gives the full variable domain: AAGVIQSPRHLIKEKRETATLKCYPIPRHDTVYWYQQGPGQDPQFLISFYEKMQSDKGSIPDRFSAQQFSDYHSELNMSSLELGDSALYFCASSLGDHHPPYNEQFFGPGTRLTVL.

The gene calls are TRBV28 and TRBJ2-2; TRBD1 matches 9 bases. V was pared by 5 bases and J by 6 bases, with 7 bases of the junction left unmatched. Germline V CDR1 and CDR2: MDHEN, SYDVKM. The CDR3 has 15 amino acids. The DNA for the CDR3 is TGTGCCAGCAGTACTACCGGGACAGGGCCCGGGGAGCTGTTTTTT. It yields the protein CASSTTGTGPGELFF.

V usage is TRBV5-1 and J usage is TRBJ2-1; 7 bases are a match to TRBD2. The CDR3 sequence is 14 residues long. CDR1 is SGHRS and CDR2 is YFSETQ in the germline V gene. The V gene end was trimmed by 4 bases and the J gene end by 3 bases; junction bases not matched to a gene: 4. Here the CDR3 DNA reads TGCGCCAGCAGCACTAGCGCTAACTACAATGAGCAGTTCTTC. Protein product: CASSTSANYNEQFF.

The table lists this clone with many counts. The DNA for the CDR3 is TGTGCCAGCTCACCAATGGGACTAGCGGTAACAGATACGCAGTATTTT. This gives the protein CASSPMGLAVTDTQYF. This sequence joins TRBV18 and TRBJ2-3; 11 nucleotides align to TRBD2. This CDR3 region has 16 residues. Germline CDR1 is KGHSH and CDR2 is LQKENI. Trimming at V came to 2 bases and at J to 3 bases, leaving 4 bases not matched to a gene.

The chain couples TRBV6-1 to TRBJ2-7, with 9 positions matching TRBD1. Losses at the gene ends were 3 bases for V and 5 bases for J; bases not matched to a gene: 8. The germline V gene has CDR1 MNHNS and CDR2 SASEGT. CDR3 size: 15 residues. The CDR3 sequence is CASSEPGQGKHEQYF. DNA for the CDR3: TGTGCCAGCAGTGAGCCAGGACAGGGGAAGCACGAGCAGTACTTC.

V gene TRBV7-3 combines with J gene TRBJ1-1; D is unresolved. CDR3 length: 14 residues. Trimming cost V 2 bases and J 1 base, with 8 bases left between them. Germline values: CDR1 SGHTA, CDR2 FQGTGA. The CDR3 is CASSLVRENTEAFF. CDR3 DNA: TGTGCCAGCAGCTTAGTGAGGGAGAACACTGAAGCTTTCTTT. Full variable domain (remainder filled in from reference TRBV7-3 and TRBJ1-1): GAGVSQTPSNKVTEKGKYVELRCDPISGHTALYWYRQSLGQGPEFLIYFQGTGAADDSGLPNDRFFAVRPEGSVSTLKIQRTERGDSAVYLCASSLVRENTEAFFGQGTRLTVV.

The chain uses TRBV7-3 and TRBJ2-3; 11 nucleotides match TRBD2. J lost 2 bases, V lost 5 bases, and 6 bases had no gene match. The CDR3 totals 16 residues. CDR1 is SGHTA and CDR2 is FQGTGA in the germline V gene. CDR3 in amino acids: CASSKTSGGYTDTQYF. The DNA for the CDR3 is TGTGCCAGCAGCAAAACTAGCGGGGGATACACAGATACGCAGTATTTT.

This sequence joins TRBV6-6 and TRBJ2-7; D is perhaps TRBD2 (7 bases). Germline CDR1 and CDR2: MNHNY and SVGAGI (reference sequence). The ends were cut back, 2 bases at V and 1 base at J, with 12 bases in the middle. CDR3 length equals 15 residues. The CDR3 DNA sequence: TGTGCCAGCAGTTACGGGGGGGCCCTGTCCTACGAGCAGTACTTC. Encoded protein: CASSYGGALSYEQYF.

The chain is built from TRBV6-5 and TRBJ2-7; 7 bases agree with TRBD2. The CDR3 sequence is 14 residues long. V dropped 6 bases and J dropped 2; count of bases not matched to a gene: 7. Germline assignment: CDR1 MNHEY and CDR2 SVGAGI. The DNA of the CDR3 is TGTGCCAGCAGACGAGACGGACTAGCCTACGAGCAGTACTTC. This translates into CASRRDGLAYEQYF.

The V call is TRBV7-2, the J call TRBJ1-3; 7 nucleotides align to TRBD1. After removal of 7 bases from V and 0 bases from J, the junction contained 9 bases not matched to a gene. The CDR3 is 16 amino acids. CDR1 SGHTA and CDR2 FQGNSA come from the germline V gene. CDR3 amino acids: CASTKGGSLSGNTIYF. DNA of the CDR3: TGTGCCAGCACCAAAGGGGGCAGCCTCTCTGGAAACACCATATATTTT.

This chain links TRBV4-1 with TRBJ2-3; D uncertain. The CDR3 loop spans 14 amino acids. Trimming shortened V by 4 bases and J by 6 bases, and 14 bases separated the two germline ends. Germline loops: CDR1 MGHRA, CDR2 YSYEKL. Here the CDR3 DNA reads TGCGCCAGCAGCCTCCTCGTCATTGCGGATACGCAGTATTTT. Translation: CASSLLVIADTQYF.